This record looks at one T cell receptor beta chain sequence and its context. Its matching antigen is unknown. TCRdb passed the 5' RACE reads through MiXCR, listing each CDR3 protein once. The data contain 410,000 or so distinct CDR3 sequences, about 22% of them singletons. The sample belongs to a study of T-cell memory formation after mild COVID-19. Whole-study findings and limits: Memory sampled before infection contained some responding clones, suggesting cross-reactive memory joined.

Germline loops: CDR1 MNHEY, CDR2 SVGAGI. The CDR3 contains 15 residues. V lost 2 bases, J lost 4 bases, and 12 bases lay in between. This clonotype originated in an adult woman who had mild COVID-19 (a few samples of this study predate the infection). Cell type and time point are not known. The sequenced sample was PBMCs or a T cell subset sorted from them (not recorded which). The chain couples TRBV6-5 to TRBJ1-3; D not resolved. The CDR3 nucleotides read TGTGCCAGCAGTTACCGGGCTGGGGTGGGAAACACCATATATTTT. This sequence encodes CASSYRAGVGNTIYF.